The 21 T cell receptor beta chains below all came from one sample that was sequenced in a study of control samples from healthy donors and cancer patients. Data came from immunoSEQ multiplex PCR; TCRdb stores just in-frame clones and leaves some out. Among 120,000 or so clones listed, roughly 89% were seen once. What was sequenced was blood. The source is a man aged 25 to 40 in good health.

The chain is built from TRBV12-3 or TRBV12-4 and TRBJ1-2; no firm D call. V was trimmed by 3 bases and J by 1 base, leaving 6 bases between them. The CDR3 is 13 residues long. This chain's CDR3 is CASSFSGNYGYTF. The CDR3 nucleotides read TGTGCCAGCAGTTTTTCCGGTAACTATGGCTACACCTTC.

V is TRBV19 and J is TRBJ1-6, with TRBD1 matching 9 bases. The CDR3 spans 14 residues. Germline trimming cut 5 bases from V and 7 bases from J; bases unmatched to any gene: 3. CDR1 and CDR2 from the germline V gene are LNHDA and SQIVND (reference sequence). This CDR3 reads CASSLGTGNSPLHF. The CDR3 DNA reads as TGTGCCAGTAGTCTCGGGACAGGGAATTCACCCCTCCACTTT.

V usage is TRBV24-1 and J usage is TRBJ2-7; TRBD1 might be the D (5 bases). The CDR3 is 12 residues long. V dropped 2 bases and J dropped 6 bases, with 7 bases sitting between them. The germline V gene has CDR1 KGHDR and CDR2 SFDVKD. The CDR3: CATSDYQGEQYF. The CDR3 DNA follows: TGTGCCACCAGTGATTATCAGGGCGAGCAGTACTTC.

A single count supports this clone. This sequence joins TRBV5-1 and TRBJ2-2; no definite D call. There are 13 residues in the CDR3. Deletions cut 5 bases from V and 7 bases from J, with 12 bases between. In germline, CDR1 is SGHRS, CDR2 YFSETQ. CDR3 residues: CASRTQEDGELFF. DNA of the CDR3: TGCGCCAGCAGGACACAAGAGGACGGGGAGCTGTTTTTT.

V is TRBV5-1 and J is TRBJ1-6; the D is unclear. The CDR3 length is 13 residues. V lost 1 base and J lost 8, with 7 bases in between. From germline, CDR1 is SGHRS and CDR2 YFSETQ. The CDR3 protein is CASSLYRDSPLHF. CDR3 in DNA: TGCGCCAGCAGCTTGTACCGGGATTCACCCCTCCACTTT.

This clone has just one count. This sequence joins TRBV28 and TRBJ2-7; D gene unclear. The CDR3 length is 11 residues. The ends were cut back, 7 bases at V and 0 bases at J, with 4 bases in the middle. Germline assignment: CDR1 MDHEN and CDR2 SYDVKM. CDR3 nucleotide sequence: TGTGCCAGCATTGGCTCCTACGAGCAGTACTTC. As protein: CASIGSYEQYF.

The V and J genes are TRBV27 and TRBJ2-5; D unclear. Trimming left V 0 bases short and J 5 bases short, with 7 bases between. The CDR3 is made up of 13 amino acids. Per the germline V gene, CDR1 is MNHEY and CDR2 is SMNVEV (reference sequence). The CDR3, as DNA: TGTGCCAGCAGTTTATCGATGGGGGAGACCCAGTACTTC. Translating it yields CASSLSMGETQYF.

The chain uses TRBV2 and TRBJ1-6; D remains unclear. Per germline, CDR1 SNHLY and CDR2 FYNNEI. The germline V and J ends were trimmed by 4 bases and 0 bases, with 7 bases remaining between them. This CDR3 has 15 residues. In DNA form, the CDR3 reads TGTGCCAGCAGTGCCGAGGGCTCCTATAATTCACCCCTCCACTTT. Its protein product is CASSAEGSYNSPLHF.

This chain uses TRBV6-2 or TRBV6-3 with TRBJ1-5, with D possibly being TRBD1 (6 bases). This CDR3 comprises 16 residues. Per germline, CDR1 MNHEY and CDR2 SVGEGT. With 0 bases removed from V and 2 bases from J, the gap between germline ends came to 11 bases. CDR3 protein: CASSYSSRGGNQPQHF. The CDR3 nucleotides read TGTGCCAGCAGTTACTCGAGCAGGGGCGGCAATCAGCCCCAGCATTTT.

The chain recombines TRBV2 with TRBJ1-1; 7 bases align to TRBD1. Germline assignment: CDR1 SNHLY and CDR2 FYNNEI. Trimming at V came to 1 base and at J to 6 bases, leaving 2 bases not matched to a gene. The CDR3 spans 13 residues. The CDR3 loop reads CASSEEGAAEAFF. The CDR3 DNA reads as TGTGCCAGCAGTGAAGAGGGGGCGGCTGAAGCTTTCTTT.

CDR3 bases: TGCGCCAGCAGCCCGACGGGACAGAATGTCGGCGGGGCTAACTATGGCTACACCTTC. Translation: CASSPTGQNVGGANYGYTF. The chain joins TRBV5-1 to TRBJ1-2; TRBD1 agrees at 7 bases. The CDR3 spans 19 residues. After removal of 4 bases from V and 0 bases from J, the junction contained 18 bases not matched to a gene. Germline CDR1 SGHRS, CDR2 YFSETQ.

This chain links TRBV11-2 with TRBJ2-2; 9 nucleotides agree with TRBD2. The ends lost 1 base at V and 5 bases at J; junction bases unmatched: 11. Looked up from germline, CDR1 is SGHAT and CDR2 is FQNNGV. This CDR3 region has 18 residues. DNA of the CDR3: TGTGCCAGCAGCTTAGTATTGGGAGCGGGGGGCCGGACCGGGGAGCTGTTTTTT. Protein: CASSLVLGAGGRTGELFF.

J is TRBJ1-1 and V is TRBV12-3 or TRBV12-4; D remains unclear. Trimming stripped 3 bases from V and 3 bases from J, with 8 bases between. The CDR3 is made up of 13 amino acids. This CDR3 is CASSFAEDTEAFF. DNA for the CDR3: TGTGCCAGCAGTTTTGCAGAAGACACTGAAGCTTTCTTT.

As DNA, the CDR3 is TGTGCCAGCAGCGTGGGCCTGGGCGGATCCAAGGGGACTGAAGCTTTCTTT. Its protein product is CASSVGLGGSKGTEAFF. The genes are TRBV7-9 and TRBJ1-1; TRBD1 is a possible D gene (5 bases). CDR1 is SEHNR and CDR2 is FQNEAQ in the germline V gene (reference sequence). Trimming took 5 bases from V and 5 from J, leaving 24 bases between them. CDR3 size: 17 residues.

V is TRBV27 and J is TRBJ2-2; no definite D call. The CDR3 has 12 residues. Germline CDR1 MNHEY, CDR2 SMNVEV (reference sequence). Trimming shortened V by 5 bases and J by 3 bases, and 4 bases separated the two germline ends. In DNA, the CDR3 is TGTGCCAGCAGTCCACACACCGGGGAGCTGTTTTTT. This sequence encodes CASSPHTGELFF.

The chain has TRBV27 and TRBJ2-3, with D unclear. This CDR3 has 15 amino acids. Trimming removed 2 bases at V and 0 bases at J, with 9 bases between. Germline V CDR1 and CDR2: MNHEY, SMNVEV (reference sequence). The CDR3 sequence: CASSLVQPSTDTQYF. CDR3 DNA sequence: TGTGCCAGCAGTTTAGTACAGCCTAGCACAGATACGCAGTATTTT.

The chain links TRBV7-2 to TRBJ1-2; weak D call: TRBD1 (5 bases). The germline V gene has CDR1 SGHTA and CDR2 FQGNSA. V was cut by 2 bases and J by 1 base, with 5 bases left in between. This CDR3 is 13 amino acids long. The CDR3 loop is CASSLRGNYGYTF. DNA for the CDR3: TGTGCCAGCAGCTTAAGGGGTAACTATGGCTACACCTTC.

V and J are TRBV11-3 and TRBJ2-1; 11 bases are a match to TRBD1. The V gene end was trimmed by 11 bases and the J gene end by 4 bases; junction bases not matched to a gene: 4. The CDR3 spans 13 residues. Germline lookup yields CDR1 SGHNT and CDR2 YENEEA. CDR3 loop: CACRDRGYNEQFF. The CDR3 nucleotides are TGTGCCTGCCGGGACAGGGGGTACAATGAGCAGTTCTTC.

The V gene is TRBV9, the J gene TRBJ1-2; 7 bases are a match to TRBD1. The CDR3 is 12 amino acids. V gave up 2 bases and J gave up 8 bases; unmatched junction bases: 3. Germline V CDR1 and CDR2: SGDLS, YYNGEE. CDR3 region: CASSVTGVGYTF. The DNA of the CDR3 is TGTGCCAGCAGCGTCACAGGGGTGGGCTACACCTTC.

The rearrangement uses TRBV19 and TRBJ2-1; no clear D gene. This CDR3 comprises 17 residues. Germline V gene lookup returns CDR1 LNHDA and CDR2 SQIVND (reference sequence). Trimming took 2 bases from V and 2 from J, leaving 16 bases between them. CDR3 coding DNA: TGTGCCAGTAGTATACTCCTCGCAGTCGGAACCTACAATGAGCAGTTCTTC. This translates into CASSILLAVGTYNEQFF.

This clone was observed a single time. Other DNA sequences from this sample encode an identical CDR3 as well. The chain joins TRBV3-1 (or the pseudogene TRBV3-2) to TRBJ1-4; D ambiguous. CDR1 is LGHDT and CDR2 is YNNKEL in the germline V gene (reference sequence). Trimming left V 4 bases short and J 5 bases short, with 11 bases between. The CDR3 extends over 14 amino acids. The CDR3 region is CASSPGRENEKLFF. The CDR3 nucleotides are TGTGCCAGCAGCCCCGGGAGGGAAAATGAAAAACTGTTTTTT.